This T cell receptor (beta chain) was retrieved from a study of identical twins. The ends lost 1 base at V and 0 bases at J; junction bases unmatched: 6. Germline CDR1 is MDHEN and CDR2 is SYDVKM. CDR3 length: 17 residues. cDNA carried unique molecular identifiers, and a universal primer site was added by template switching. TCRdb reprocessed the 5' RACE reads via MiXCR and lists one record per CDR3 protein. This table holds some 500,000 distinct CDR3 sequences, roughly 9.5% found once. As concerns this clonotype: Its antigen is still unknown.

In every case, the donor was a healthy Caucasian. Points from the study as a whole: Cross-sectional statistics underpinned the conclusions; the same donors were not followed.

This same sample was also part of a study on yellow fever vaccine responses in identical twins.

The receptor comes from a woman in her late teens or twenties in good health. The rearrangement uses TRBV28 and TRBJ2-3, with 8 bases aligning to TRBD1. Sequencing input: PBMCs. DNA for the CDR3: TGTGCCAGCAGTTTATTCCAGGGGGCCCCTAGCACAGATACGCAGTATTTT. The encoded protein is CASSLFQGAPSTDTQYF.